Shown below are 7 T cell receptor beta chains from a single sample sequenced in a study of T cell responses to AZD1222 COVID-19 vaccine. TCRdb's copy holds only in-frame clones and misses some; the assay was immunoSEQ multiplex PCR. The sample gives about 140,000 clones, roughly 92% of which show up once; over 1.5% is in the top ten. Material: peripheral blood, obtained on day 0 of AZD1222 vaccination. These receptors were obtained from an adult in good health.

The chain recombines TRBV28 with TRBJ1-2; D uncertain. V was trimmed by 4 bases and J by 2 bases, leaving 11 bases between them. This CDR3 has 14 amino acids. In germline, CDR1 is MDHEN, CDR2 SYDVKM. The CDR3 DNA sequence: TGTGCCAGCAGTTCCCCAGTTGAGAACTATGGCTACACCTTC. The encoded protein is CASSSPVENYGYTF.

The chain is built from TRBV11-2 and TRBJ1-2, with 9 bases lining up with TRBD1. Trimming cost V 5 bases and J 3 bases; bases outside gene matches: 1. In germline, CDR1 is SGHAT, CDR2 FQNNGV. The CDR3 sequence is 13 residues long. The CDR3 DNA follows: TGTGCCAGCAGCGGGACAGGGTACTATGGCTACACCTTC. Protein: CASSGTGYYGYTF. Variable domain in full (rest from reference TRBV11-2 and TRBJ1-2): EAGVAQSPRYKIIEKRQSVAFWCNPISGHATLYWYQQILGQGPKLLIQFQNNGVVDDSQLPKDRFSAERLKGVDSTLKIQPAKLEDSAVYLCASSGTGYYGYTFGSGTRLTVV.

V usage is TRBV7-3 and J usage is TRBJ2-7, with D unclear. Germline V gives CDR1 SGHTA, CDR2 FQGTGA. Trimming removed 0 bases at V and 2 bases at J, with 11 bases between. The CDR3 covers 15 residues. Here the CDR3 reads CASSLTGVGAYEQYF. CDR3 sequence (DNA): TGTGCCAGCAGCTTAACTGGGGTTGGTGCCTACGAGCAGTACTTC. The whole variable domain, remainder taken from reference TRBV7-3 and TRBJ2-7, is GAGVSQTPSNKVTEKGKYVELRCDPISGHTALYWYRQSLGQGPEFLIYFQGTGAADDSGLPNDRFFAVRPEGSVSTLKIQRTERGDSAVYLCASSLTGVGAYEQYFGPGTRLTVT.

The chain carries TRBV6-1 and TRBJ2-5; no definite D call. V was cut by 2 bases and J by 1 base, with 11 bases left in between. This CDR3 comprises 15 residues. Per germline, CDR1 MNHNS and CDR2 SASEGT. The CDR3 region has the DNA TGTGCCAGCAGTGAAAGCCTCTGGAGCCAAGAGACCCAGTACTTC. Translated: CASSESLWSQETQYF.

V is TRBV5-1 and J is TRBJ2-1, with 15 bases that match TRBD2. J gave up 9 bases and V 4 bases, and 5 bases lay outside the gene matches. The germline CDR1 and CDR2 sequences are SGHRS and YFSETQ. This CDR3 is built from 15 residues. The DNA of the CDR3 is TGCGCCAGCAGCACAGGACTAGCGGGAGGGAGTGAGCAGTTCTTC. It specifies CASSTGLAGGSEQFF.

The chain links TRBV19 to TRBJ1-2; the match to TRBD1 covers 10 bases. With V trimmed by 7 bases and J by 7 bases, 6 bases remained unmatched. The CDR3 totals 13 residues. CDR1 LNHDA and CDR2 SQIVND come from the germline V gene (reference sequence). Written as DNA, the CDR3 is TGTGCCAGTATCCCGACAGGGGGCTTTGGCTACACCTTC. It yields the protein CASIPTGGFGYTF.

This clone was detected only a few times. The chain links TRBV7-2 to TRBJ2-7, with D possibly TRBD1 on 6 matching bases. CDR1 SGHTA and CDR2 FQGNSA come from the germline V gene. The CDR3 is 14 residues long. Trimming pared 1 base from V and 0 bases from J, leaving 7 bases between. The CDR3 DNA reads TGTGCCAGCAGCTTAGAGACAGGCTCCTACGAGCAGTACTTC. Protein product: CASSLETGSYEQYF.